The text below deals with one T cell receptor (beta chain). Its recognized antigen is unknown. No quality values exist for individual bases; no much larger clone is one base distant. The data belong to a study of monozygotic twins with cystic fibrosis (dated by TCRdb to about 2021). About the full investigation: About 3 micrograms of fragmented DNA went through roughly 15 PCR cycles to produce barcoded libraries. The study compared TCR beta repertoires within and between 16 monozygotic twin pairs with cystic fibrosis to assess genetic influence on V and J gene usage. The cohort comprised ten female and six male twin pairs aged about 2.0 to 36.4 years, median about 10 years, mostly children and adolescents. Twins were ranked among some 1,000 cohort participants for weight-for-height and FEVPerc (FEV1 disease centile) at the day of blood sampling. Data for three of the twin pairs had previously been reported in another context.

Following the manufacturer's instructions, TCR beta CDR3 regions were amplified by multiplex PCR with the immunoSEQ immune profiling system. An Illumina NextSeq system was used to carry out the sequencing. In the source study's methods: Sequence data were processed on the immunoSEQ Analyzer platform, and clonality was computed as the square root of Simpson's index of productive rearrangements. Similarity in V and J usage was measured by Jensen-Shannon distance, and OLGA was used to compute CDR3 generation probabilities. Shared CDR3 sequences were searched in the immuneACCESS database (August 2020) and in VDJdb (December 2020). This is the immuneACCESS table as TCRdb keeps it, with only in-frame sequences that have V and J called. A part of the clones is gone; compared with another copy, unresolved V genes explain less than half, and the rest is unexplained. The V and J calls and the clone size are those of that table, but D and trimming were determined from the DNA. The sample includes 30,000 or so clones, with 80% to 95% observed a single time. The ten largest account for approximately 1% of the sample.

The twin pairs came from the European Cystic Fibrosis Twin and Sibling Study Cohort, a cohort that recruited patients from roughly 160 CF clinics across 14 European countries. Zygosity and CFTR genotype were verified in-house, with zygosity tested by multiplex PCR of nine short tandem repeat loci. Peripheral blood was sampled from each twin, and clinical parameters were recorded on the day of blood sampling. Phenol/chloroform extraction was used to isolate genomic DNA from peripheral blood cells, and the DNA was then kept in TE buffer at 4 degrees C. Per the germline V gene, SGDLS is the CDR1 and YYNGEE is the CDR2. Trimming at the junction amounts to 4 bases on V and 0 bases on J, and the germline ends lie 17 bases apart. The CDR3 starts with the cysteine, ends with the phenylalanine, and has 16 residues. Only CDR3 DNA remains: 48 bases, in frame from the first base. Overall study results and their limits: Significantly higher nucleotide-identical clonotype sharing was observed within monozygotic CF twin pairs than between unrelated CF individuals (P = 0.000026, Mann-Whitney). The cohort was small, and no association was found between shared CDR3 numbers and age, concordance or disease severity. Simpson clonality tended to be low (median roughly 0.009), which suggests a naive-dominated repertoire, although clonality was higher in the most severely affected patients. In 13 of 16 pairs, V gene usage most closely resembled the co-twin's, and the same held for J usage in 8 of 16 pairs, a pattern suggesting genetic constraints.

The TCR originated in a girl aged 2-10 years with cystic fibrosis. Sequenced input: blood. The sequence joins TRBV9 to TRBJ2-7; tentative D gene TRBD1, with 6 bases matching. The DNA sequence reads TGTGCCAGCAGCCACGACAGGCCACGAGGCTCCTACGAGCAGTACTTC. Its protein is CASSHDRPRGSYEQYF.